These 30 T cell receptor beta chains were sequenced from one sample in a study of vaccination and CD4 T cells after COVID-19 (dated by TCRdb to the early 2020s). The library relied on PCR. TCRdb records Illumina iSeq 100 as the sequencer. TCRdb reprocessing: public reads trimmed at Q25 with fastp, clones called with MiXCR, in-frame beta chains kept. Rows merge per CDR3 protein into single entries with the most common DNA and genes. For this sample there are 15,000 to 20,000 distinct CDR3 sequences; 62% appear just once. In total, the top ten clones hold 0.95% to 1.1% of the sample. The sequencing used CD4+ T cells from blood, collected before SARS-CoV-2 vaccination. The source is a human donor who had recovered from COVID-19.

V is TRBV9 and J is TRBJ1-1; the match to TRBD1 covers 10 bases. There are 16 residues in the CDR3. Germline CDR1 SGDLS, CDR2 YYNGEE. The junction had 8 bases not matched to a gene; V was cut back by 4 bases and J by 2 bases. The CDR3 here is CASSRGQGTRNTEAFF. As DNA, the CDR3 is TGTGCCAGCAGCCGGGGACAGGGGACCCGCAACACTGAAGCTTTCTTT.

The count of this clonotype is one. The chain combines TRBV7-2 with TRBJ2-5; D tentatively reads TRBD1 or TRBD2 (5 bases each). From germline, CDR1 is SGHTA and CDR2 FQGNSA. Trimming took off 5 bases at V and 2 bases at J, with 12 bases between the two ends. The CDR3 contains 14 residues. The CDR3 protein is CASSASGTQETQYF. The CDR3, as DNA: TGTGCCAGCAGCGCTTCCGGGACGCAAGAGACCCAGTACTTC.

The chain combines TRBV20-1 with TRBJ2-3; 15 bases align to TRBD2. The germline CDR1 and CDR2 sequences are DFQATT and SNEGSKA (reference sequence). The CDR3 contains 16 residues. V gave up 5 bases and J gave up 4 bases; unmatched junction bases: 7. In DNA, the CDR3 is TGCAGTGCTTCCGGGACTAGCGGGAGGTCGGCAGATACGCAGTATTTT. It specifies CSASGTSGRSADTQYF.

This chain links TRBV20-1 with TRBJ2-3; 7 bases map to TRBD1. The germline gives CDR1 DFQATT, CDR2 SNEGSKA (reference sequence). The V gene end was trimmed by 5 bases and the J gene end by 6 bases; junction bases not matched to a gene: 14. The CDR3 sequence is 15 residues long. In DNA, the CDR3 is TGCAGTGCTCTTTGGGACAGCAACCTAGGGGATACGCAGTATTTT. Amino acid sequence: CSALWDSNLGDTQYF.

V and J are TRBV7-2 and TRBJ2-5; no reliable D call. The germline V gene encodes CDR1 SGHTA and CDR2 FQGNSA. This CDR3 region has 13 residues. V lost 0 bases, J lost 2 bases, and 4 bases lay in between. The CDR3 region is CASSLAHQETQYF. In DNA form, the CDR3 reads TGTGCCAGCAGCTTAGCCCATCAAGAGACCCAGTACTTC.

This chain joins TRBV5-8 and TRBJ1-5, with 8 bases fitting TRBD1. Germline assignment: CDR1 SGHTS and CDR2 YDEGEE. V dropped 0 bases and J dropped 1; count of bases not matched to a gene: 0. The CDR3 loop spans 15 amino acids. CDR3 coding DNA: TGTGCCAGCAGCTTGGGACAGGGGAGCAATCAGCCCCAGCATTTT. Its protein product is CASSLGQGSNQPQHF.

Concerning this clonotype: One junction end disagrees with the germline gene, perhaps due to a read error. The chain uses TRBV6-1 and TRBJ2-2; 8 positions match TRBD2. The germline V gene has CDR1 MNHNS and CDR2 SASEGT. This CDR3 region has 16 residues. This chain's CDR3 is CAISESSGGNTGELFF. Here the CDR3 DNA reads TGTGCCATCAGTGAGTCCAGCGGGGGCAACACCGGGGAGCTGTTTTTT.

The table lists this clonotype with a few counts. This chain joins TRBV10-2 and TRBJ2-5; the D gene is possibly TRBD1 (5 bases). CDR3 length equals 13 residues. Germline lookup yields CDR1 WSHSY and CDR2 SAAADI. V lost 6 bases to trimming and J lost 2 bases, with 10 bases between them. The CDR3 protein is CASSRQKQETQYF. In nucleotides, the CDR3 is TGCGCCAGCAGCCGACAGAAACAAGAGACCCAGTACTTC.

This clonotype was observed a few times. The V and J genes are TRBV20-1 and TRBJ2-3; TRBD2 agrees at 9 bases. The CDR3 has 16 amino acids. V lost 7 bases to trimming and J lost 4 bases; unmatched junction nucleotides: 15. CDR1 and CDR2 from the germline V gene are DFQATT and SNEGSKA (reference sequence). CDR3 DNA sequence: TGCAGTGAAATCAGGGGCGGGAGGGCCCCTGCAGATACGCAGTATTTT. It yields the protein CSEIRGGRAPADTQYF.

This clonotype was seen a handful of times. This rearrangement joins TRBV7-9 to TRBJ2-7; 8 nucleotides line up with TRBD2. Trimming at V came to 5 bases and at J to 5 bases, leaving 11 bases not matched to a gene. Per the germline V gene, CDR1 is SEHNR and CDR2 is FQNEAQ (reference sequence). The CDR3 consists of 15 residues. CDR3 in DNA: TGTGCCAGCAGCCAAAGGACTAGCAGAATTGACGAGCAGTACTTC. Amino acid sequence: CASSQRTSRIDEQYF.

The rearrangement links TRBV2 to TRBJ1-6; D not resolved. V lost 2 bases to trimming and J lost 6 bases, with 8 bases between them. This CDR3 spans 14 amino acids. Germline V lookup: CDR1 SNHLY, CDR2 FYNNEI. CDR3 sequence: CASSERLSNSPLHF. The CDR3, as DNA: TGTGCCAGCAGTGAACGTCTGTCTAATTCACCCCTCCACTTT.

The chain carries TRBV6-2 or TRBV6-3 and TRBJ2-3; 9 nucleotides align to TRBD1. Trimming removed 6 bases from V and 2 bases from J; junction bases left unmatched: 6. The germline CDR1 and CDR2 sequences are MNHEY and SVGEGT. CDR3 size: 15 residues. In DNA, the CDR3 is TGTGCCAGCAGCCCCGGGACAGGGCACACAGATACGCAGTATTTT. This codes for CASSPGTGHTDTQYF.

The gene calls are TRBV20-1 and TRBJ2-3, with D uncertain. Trimming left V 1 base short and J 0 bases short, with 5 bases between. CDR3 length: 13 residues. In germline, CDR1 is DFQATT, CDR2 SNEGSKA (reference sequence). As DNA, the CDR3 is TGCAGTGCTAGAGTATATAGCACAGATACGCAGTATTTT. Translation gives CSARVYSTDTQYF.

Written as DNA, the CDR3 is TGCAGTGCTAGAGATTTGCAGGCAGGCTACACAGATACGCAGTATTTT. Its protein product is CSARDLQAGYTDTQYF. This sequence joins TRBV20-1 and TRBJ2-3; D gene unclear. CDR3 length equals 16 residues. Germline CDR1 is DFQATT and CDR2 is SNEGSKA (reference sequence). Trimming left V 0 bases short and J 2 bases short, with 15 bases between.

The chain combines TRBV15 with TRBJ1-1; maybe TRBD1 (5 bases). CDR1 and CDR2 from the germline V gene are LNHNV and YYDKDF (reference sequence). CDR3 size: 15 residues. V lost 0 bases, J lost 2 bases, and 10 bases lay in between. CDR3: CATSRDLRENTEAFF. In DNA, the CDR3 is TGTGCCACCAGCAGAGATCTCAGGGAAAACACTGAAGCTTTCTTT.

The rearrangement joins TRBV5-5 to TRBJ1-2, with 8 bases aligning to TRBD1. The CDR3 extends over 14 amino acids. J was trimmed by 8 bases and V by 0 bases; bases with no gene match: 6. CDR1 and CDR2 (germline): SGHKS, YYEKEE (reference sequence). As DNA, the CDR3 is TGTGCCAGCAGCTTGGACCTGACAGGGGCCGGCTACACCTTC. Translating it yields CASSLDLTGAGYTF.

This sequence joins TRBV23-1 and TRBJ2-2, with 9 bases lining up with TRBD1. TRBV23-1 is assigned to the ORF class and has an uncertain function. V gave up 7 bases and J gave up 2 bases; unmatched junction bases: 5. CDR3 length: 15 amino acids. CDR3 sequence (DNA): TGCGCCAGCACCAGACAGGGGGTAAACACCGGGGAGCTGTTTTTT. Its translation: CASTRQGVNTGELFF.

This clonotype was found a few times. The J gene is TRBJ2-7, the V gene TRBV6-1, with a possible D match to TRBD2 (6 bases). The CDR3 runs 12 residues. With 8 bases removed from V and 6 bases from J, the gap between germline ends came to 14 bases. Looked up from germline, CDR1 is MNHNS and CDR2 is SASEGT. The chain's CDR3 is CASAVGGGEQYF. The CDR3 nucleotides read TGTGCCAGCGCCGTGGGAGGCGGCGAGCAGTACTTC.

This sequence joins TRBV7-9 and TRBJ2-3; TRBD2 matches 7 bases. Germline CDR1 and CDR2: SEHNR and FQNEAQ (reference sequence). The CDR3 sequence is 17 residues long. Losses at the gene ends were 1 base for V and 0 bases for J; bases not matched to a gene: 7. Here the CDR3 DNA reads TGTGCCAGCAGCTTAGACGGTCTAGCGGTTAGCACAGATACGCAGTATTTT. This gives the protein CASSLDGLAVSTDTQYF.

Here the CDR3 DNA reads TGCAGTGCCCAGGGACTAGCGGGAACCTACGAGCAGTACTTC. Amino acid sequence: CSAQGLAGTYEQYF. The V call is TRBV20-1, the J call TRBJ2-7, with 13 bases lining up with TRBD2. This CDR3 is built from 14 residues. CDR1 and CDR2 from the germline V gene are DFQATT and SNEGSKA (reference sequence). J lost 2 bases, V lost 6 bases, and 4 bases had no gene match.

This clonotype was seen more than once but under ten times. This chain uses TRBV24-1 with TRBJ2-2; D not resolved. CDR1 is KGHDR, CDR2 SFDVKD, per germline. The ends were cut back, 9 bases at V and 5 bases at J, with 12 bases in the middle. There are 13 residues in the CDR3. Here the CDR3 DNA reads TGTGCCACCTCTGAGGCTGCGACCGGGGAGCTGTTTTTT. As protein: CATSEAATGELFF.

The V and J genes are TRBV7-2 and TRBJ2-2, with TRBD2 identical over 7 bases. The CDR3 runs to 15 residues. The V gene end was trimmed by 4 bases and the J gene end by 3 bases; junction bases not matched to a gene: 5. Germline V gene sequence: CDR1 SGHTA, CDR2 FQGNSA. CDR3 residues: CASSSREGYTGELFF. CDR3 nucleotides: TGTGCCAGCAGCTCGAGGGAGGGGTACACCGGGGAGCTGTTTTTT.

The CDR3 nucleotides are TGTGCCAGCAGGGGACCAGCCATGAACACTGAAGCTTTCTTT. It translates to CASRGPAMNTEAFF. This chain links TRBV6-1 with TRBJ1-1, with a possible D match to TRBD1 (5 bases). The length of the CDR3 is 14 residues. V gave up 6 bases and J gave up 0 bases, with 11 bases separating them. Germline CDR1 and CDR2: MNHNS and SASEGT.

The chain employs TRBV6-1 and TRBJ2-7, with D maybe TRBD1 (5 bases). Trimming took off 1 base at V and 5 bases at J, with 12 bases between the two ends. The CDR3 spans 14 residues. Germline V CDR1 and CDR2: MNHNS, SASEGT. CDR3 coding DNA: TGTGCCAGCAGTGAAGGTGGGGCTATCGACGAGCAGTACTTC. It translates to CASSEGGAIDEQYF.

The chain carries TRBV6-1 and TRBJ2-1; D tentatively fits TRBD1 or TRBD2 (5 bases each). V lost 6 bases, J lost 2 bases, and 17 bases lay in between. The germline V gene has CDR1 MNHNS and CDR2 SASEGT. This CDR3 has 16 residues. The CDR3 is CASSSTQATTYNEQFF. The CDR3 nucleotides are TGTGCCAGCAGCTCAACACAGGCGACTACCTACAATGAGCAGTTCTTC.

The chain is built from TRBV27 and TRBJ2-7, with 11 bases that match TRBD2. Losses at the gene ends were 1 base for V and 3 bases for J; bases not matched to a gene: 5. CDR3 length equals 16 residues. CDR1 and CDR2 (germline): MNHEY, SMNVEV (reference sequence). Here the CDR3 DNA reads TGTGCCAGCAGTTTATTAGCGGGGGGGGTTGTCTACGAGCAGTACTTC. The encoded protein is CASSLLAGGVVYEQYF.

V gene TRBV10-3 combines with J gene TRBJ1-5; 7 nucleotides agree with TRBD1. With 2 bases clipped from V and 3 bases from J, the junction kept 7 bases outside the gene matches. Per the germline V gene, CDR1 is ENHRY and CDR2 is SYGVKD. CDR3 length: 16 residues. The CDR3 reads CAISETGTADNQPQHF. In DNA, the CDR3 is TGTGCCATCAGTGAGACTGGGACAGCTGACAATCAGCCCCAGCATTTT.

This clonotype occurred a few times. DNA of the CDR3: TGTGCCAGCAGTAATCCTTACAGGGGGAGGTCTGAAGCTTTCTTT. This gives the protein CASSNPYRGRSEAFF. The V call is TRBV7-8, the J call TRBJ1-1, with 8 bases lining up with TRBD1. The CDR3 consists of 15 residues. V trimming: 6 bases; J trimming: 6 bases; junction bases outside the gene matches: 12. CDR1 SGHVS and CDR2 FQNEAQ come from the germline V gene. The full variable domain, in which reference TRBV7-8 and TRBJ1-1 provide the parts outside the CDR3, is GAGVSQSPRYKVAKRGQDVALRCDPISGHVSLFWYQQALGQGPEFLTYFQNEAQLDKSGLPSDRFFAERPEGSVSTLKIQRTQQEDSAVYLCASSNPYRGRSEAFFGQGTRLTVV.

This clonotype has only a few counts. The CDR3 coding sequence is TGTGCCAGCAGCGTTAAATGCGAGCAGTACTTC. Its protein product is CASSVKCEQYF. The chain employs TRBV7-3 and TRBJ2-7; D is ambiguous. Germline CDR1 is SGHTA and CDR2 is FQGTGA. Deletions cut 5 bases from V and 6 bases from J, with 8 bases between. The CDR3 loop spans 11 amino acids.

About this clonotype: The junction and the germline gene differ at one end; a read error may be behind it. The rearrangement links TRBV27 to TRBJ2-2; TRBD1 agrees at 8 bases. The germline V gene encodes CDR1 MNHEY and CDR2 SMNVEV (reference sequence). There are 16 residues in the CDR3. The CDR3 DNA reads as TGTGCCAGCAGTTCCAGGGGGCGCGGAGGAACCGGGGAACTGTTTTTT. Amino acids: CASSSRGRGGTGELFF.